This T cell receptor beta chain was identified in a study of T cell responses to AZD1222 COVID-19 vaccine. The table came from immunoSEQ multiplex PCR; TCRdb's copy has only in-frame clones and leaves some out. Of 65,000 to 90,000 clones listed, nearly 90% are singletons. CDR3 size: 13 residues. The V gene's germline CDR1 is MNHEY and CDR2 SVGAGI. V dropped 0 bases and J dropped 8 bases, with 10 bases sitting between them. Study observations and caveats: Compared with day 0, the breadth and depth of the Spike-specific TCR repertoire rose significantly after two doses of AZD1222. CD4 TCRs linked to vaccination spanned spike, dominating at 160-218 and 743-854. Repertoire collection took place solely once the T cell response had peaked.

On this clone itself: Its antigen is still unknown.

The rearrangement links TRBV6-5 to TRBJ1-2; D not resolved. The TCR was taken from an adult who received the AZD1222 COVID-19 vaccine. The sequenced sample was peripheral blood, obtained 28 days after the second AZD1222 dose. This CDR3 is CASSYSGLEGYTF. The CDR3 DNA sequence: TGTGCCAGCAGTTACTCAGGGCTTGAGGGCTACACCTTC.